The sequence of this TCR beta chain was determined in a study of blood T cell repertoires in COVID-19 (dated by TCRdb to about 2020). In the study overall: Samples from collaborators originated in the United States, Italy and Spain and spanned both the acute and convalescent phases of COVID-19. Samples were obtained from the ongoing ImmuneRACE study (first 160 participants) and from 1,200 or so subjects provided by 6 global collaborators. The sample metadata nearly always contained a de-identified subject ID, COVID-19 status, age in years and sex. The dataset comprised deeply sampled blood TCRbeta repertoires from subjects exposed to, actively infected with, or recovered from COVID-19. Where available, HLA class I and class II types were taken from metadata supplied by the sample provider and were not determined by assay-based typing. The repertoires were released in a freely available public database meant as a resource for research on the immune response to SARS-CoV-2. The prospective study material was composed of cDNA or gDNA derived from T cells, B-cell-depleted T cells, or PBMCs. The paper's findings and limits, for the study overall: How much clinical and demographic metadata was included differed by source and by participant, and the metadata was provided uncurated.

The immunoSEQ Assay, a bias-controlled multiplex PCR, was used to amplify TCRbeta CDR3 regions from genomic DNA. Processing in the source paper ran as follows. The number of nucleated cells in each sample was estimated by amplification of reference gene primers within the assay. To quantify the absolute abundance of each unique TCRbeta CDR3 rearrangement, sequence reads were collapsed and filtered. For each sample, productive Simpson clonality was calculated as the square root of Simpson's diversity index over productive rearrangements. Drawn from immuneACCESS, this table holds only the in-frame rearrangements with V and J called that TCRdb kept. Clones are partly lost; checked studies trace under half to an unresolved V gene and leave the rest unexplained. V, J and clone size were drawn from that table, and D and trimming were deduced from the DNA. The sample yields around 110,000 clones; 90% were counted once. Under 2% of the sample belongs to the ten largest clones.

The collaborating institutions used their own protocols to collect whole blood in K2EDTA tubes. Collaborator samples were shipped for TCRbeta analysis as frozen whole blood, isolated PBMCs, or DNA extracted from either sample type. Remarks on this clone: The target of this receptor is not known. Nothing much larger sits one base from this clone, and base qualities are not available.

Sequences SGHTA (CDR1) and FQGTGA (CDR2) are obtained from the germline V gene. Trimming accounts for 2 bases at V and 0 bases at J, while the number of junction bases matched to no gene is 4. Reading from cysteine to phenylalanine, the CDR3 counts 16 amino acids. Only CDR3 DNA remains: 48 bases, in frame from the first base. The rearrangement combines TRBV7-3 with TRBJ2-1; 7 central bases correspond to TRBD2. Input material: peripheral blood. The sequence was collected from a human donor with active COVID-19. The donor label of this sample is uncertain. In nucleotides, the sequence is TGTGCCAGCAGCTTACGGACTAGGGGCTCCTACAATGAGCAGTTCTTC. Protein translation: CASSLRTRGSYNEQFF.